A selection of T cell receptor beta chains follows, all from one sample in a study of Graves' ophthalmopathy and Graves' hyperthyroidism. TCRdb fed the multiplex PCR reads into MiXCR, producing one record per CDR3 protein. The sample yields hundreds of thousands of distinct CDR3 sequences, roughly 41% seen once. The specimen was peripheral blood. Receptors originate from an adult man with Graves' ophthalmopathy. The CDR3 runs from the conserved cysteine through the conserved F or W. Fields, in order: D gene, clone size, V gene, CDR3 length, J gene, CDR3 protein, CDR3 DNA. The D gene is left open where the match is weak. For some rows the clone size is stated as once, few or many, or as a class when expanded; others skip it.

.	few	TRBV5-1	14	TRBJ1-2	CASSLGPADYGYTF	TGCGCCAGCAGCTTGGGACCGGCTGACTATGGCTACACCTTC
TRBD1	.	TRBV9	15	TRBJ2-7	CASRVGTGVPGGQYF	TGTGCCAGCAGAGTAGGGACAGGAGTTCCCGGGGGGCAGTACTTC
TRBD2	.	TRBV9	15	TRBJ2-2	CASSPSGTHTGELFF	TGTGCCAGCAGCCCCAGCGGGACCCACACCGGGGAGCTGTTTTTT
TRBD1	many	TRBV11-2	14	TRBJ2-5	CASSWRTGQETQYF	TGTGCCAGCAGCTGGAGGACAGGGCAAGAGACCCAGTACTTC
TRBD2	.	TRBV10-3	15	TRBJ2-5	CASSILGLAIETQYF	TGTGCCAGCAGCATCCTGGGACTAGCTATAGAGACCCAGTACTTC
TRBD1	many	TRBV15	14	TRBJ1-1	CATSPRTGNTEAFF	TGTGCCACCAGCCCGCGGACAGGGAACACTGAAGCTTTCTTT
TRBD1	many	TRBV29-1	13	TRBJ2-7	CSVGQGILTEQYF	TGCAGCGTTGGACAGGGAATTCTGACCGAGCAGTACTTC
TRBD1	.	TRBV10-3	18	TRBJ2-6	CASRLDRGDLSGANVLTF	TGTGCCAGCCGTTTAGACAGGGGGGACCTTTCTGGGGCCAACGTCCTGACTTTC
.	few	TRBV4-2	15	TRBJ2-7	CASSQEDGDYYEQYF	TGTGCCAGCAGCCAAGAGGACGGGGATTACTACGAGCAGTACTTC
.	many	TRBV14	15	TRBJ2-7	CASSQVQGGLYEQYF	TGTGCCAGCAGCCAAGTGCAGGGAGGCCTCTACGAGCAGTACTTC
.	.	TRBV25-1	12	TRBJ1-5	CASSEGAQPQHF	TGTGCCAGCAGTGAGGGGGCACAGCCCCAGCATTTT
TRBD1	few	TRBV5-1	15	TRBJ2-5	CASSLPTGTWETQYF	TGCGCCAGCAGCTTACCGACAGGGACCTGGGAGACCCAGTACTTC
.	.	TRBV7-3	15	TRBJ2-1	CASSGLPGANNEQFF	TGTGCCAGCAGTGGTCTTCCGGGAGCCAACAATGAGCAGTTCTTC
.	many	TRBV9	15	TRBJ2-5	CASSPGGSPGETQYF	TGTGCCAGCAGCCCCGGGGGCTCTCCGGGAGAGACCCAGTACTTC
.	.	TRBV7-9	13	TRBJ1-2	CASRKGVFDGYTF	TGTGCCAGCAGGAAAGGGGTTTTCGATGGCTACACCTTC
.	.	TRBV29-1	10	TRBJ2-7	CSLRGNEQYF	TGCAGTTTACGGGGGAACGAGCAGTACTTC
.	.	TRBV25-1	13	TRBJ1-2	CASLLEGPPGYTF	TGTGCCAGCTTGTTGGAGGGCCCCCCTGGCTACACCTTC
TRBD1	.	TRBV4-2	15	TRBJ1-2	CASSQTGGSGYGYTF	TGTGCCAGCAGCCAAACAGGGGGCAGTGGCTATGGCTACACCTTC
TRBD1	many	TRBV20-1	13	TRBJ1-2	CSAREDRVGGYTF	TGCAGTGCTAGAGAGGACAGGGTGGGTGGCTACACCTTC
.	many	TRBV14	11	TRBJ2-7	CASSGGSEQYF	TGTGCCAGCAGCGGCGGGTCCGAGCAGTACTTC
.	.	TRBV2	13	TRBJ1-2	CASNNGGGMGYTF	TGTGCCAGCAACAACGGAGGGGGAATGGGCTACACCTTC
TRBD2	.	TRBV7-7	12	TRBJ2-5	CASRGGMETQYF	TGTGCTAGCCGGGGAGGGATGGAGACCCAGTACTTC
.	many	TRBV10-3	12	TRBJ2-7	CAISEISYEQYF	TGTGCCATCAGTGAGATCAGCTACGAGCAGTACTTC
.	.	TRBV12-3/TRBV12-4	14	TRBJ1-5	CASSFTSSLNPQHF	TGTGCCAGCAGTTTCACCAGTTCCCTGAATCCCCAGCATTTT
.	few	TRBV6-6	14	TRBJ1-2	CASSSERANYGYTF	TGTGCCAGCAGTTCAGAAAGAGCTAACTATGGCTACACCTTC
.	.	TRBV29-1	11	TRBJ1-2	CSVEERQGYTF	TGCAGCGTTGAAGAACGACAGGGCTACACCTTC
TRBD2	.	TRBV7-8	15	TRBJ2-7	CASSWSGRKDYEQYF	TGTGCCAGCAGCTGGAGCGGGAGAAAGGACTACGAGCAGTACTTC
TRBD1	.	TRBV2	15	TRBJ1-1	CASSRRTGANTEAFF	TGTGCCAGCAGTCGTCGGACAGGGGCGAACACTGAAGCTTTCTTT
TRBD1	.	TRBV7-6	15	TRBJ1-2	CASSSTGGGVAGYTF	TGTGCCAGCAGCTCCACAGGGGGGGGTGTGGCTGGCTACACCTTC
.	.	TRBV29-1	10	TRBJ2-5	CSAERGTQYF	TGCAGCGCCGAACGGGGGACCCAGTACTTC
.	many	TRBV9	14	TRBJ1-4	CASSPRQVNEKLFF	TGTGCCAGCAGCCCCCGGCAGGTCAATGAAAAACTGTTTTTT
TRBD1	many	TRBV6-6	15	TRBJ2-7	CASRLGQGEGYEQYF	TGTGCCAGCAGGCTGGGACAGGGCGAGGGGTACGAGCAGTACTTC
.	few	TRBV7-9	18	TRBJ1-2	CASSLWGAGQKTNYGYTF	TGTGCCAGCAGCTTATGGGGGGCCGGACAGAAGACTAACTATGGCTACACCTTC
.	.	TRBV12-3/TRBV12-4	14	TRBJ2-2	CASSLALRSGELFF	TGTGCCAGCAGTTTAGCGCTCCGGTCCGGGGAGCTGTTTTTT
.	.	TRBV4-2	17	TRBJ1-4	CASSQDPSGHWNEKLFF	TGTGCCAGCAGCCAAGACCCATCTGGACATTGGAATGAAAAACTGTTTTTT
.	many	TRBV12-3/TRBV12-4	12	TRBJ2-7	CASRGGLVEQYF	TGTGCCAGCAGAGGGGGGTTGGTCGAGCAGTACTTC
.	.	TRBV12-3/TRBV12-4	14	TRBJ2-7	CASSLAGTRYEQYF	TGTGCCAGCAGTTTGGCCGGAACAAGATACGAGCAGTACTTC
.	many	TRBV29-1	13	TRBJ2-2	CSAKSRDTGELFF	TGCAGCGCCAAAAGCAGAGACACCGGGGAGCTGTTTTTT
.	.	TRBV20-1	13	TRBJ1-2	CSHPIQGAYGYTF	TGCAGCCACCCTATACAGGGTGCCTATGGCTACACCTTC
TRBD1	few	TRBV27	13	TRBJ1-6	CASRSRTGSPLHF	TGTGCCAGCAGATCAAGGACAGGTTCACCCCTCCACTTT
TRBD1	.	TRBV19	16	TRBJ1-5	CASSSGTGFGNQPQHF	TGTGCCAGTAGTTCCGGGACAGGGTTTGGCAATCAGCCCCAGCATTTT
TRBD2	.	TRBV25-1	13	TRBJ2-7	CASSGAGGYEQYF	TGTGCCAGCAGTGGCGCGGGAGGTTACGAGCAGTACTTC
.	few	TRBV20-1	16	TRBJ2-7	CSARGRGGPALREQYF	TGCAGTGCTAGGGGTCGGGGCGGGCCGGCCCTCCGCGAGCAGTACTTC
.	many	TRBV7-6	16	TRBJ1-6	CASSDLPSIRDSPLHF	TGTGCCAGCAGCGATCTACCCAGCATCAGGGATTCACCCCTCCACTTT
.	.	TRBV19	13	TRBJ1-4	CASGGQINEKLFF	TGTGCCAGTGGAGGACAGATTAATGAAAAACTGTTTTTT
TRBD1	many	TRBV20-1	14	TRBJ1-1	CSASGQGIVTEAFF	TGCAGTGCTAGCGGACAGGGTATCGTCACTGAAGCTTTCTTT
TRBD2	few	TRBV2	11	TRBJ2-3	CASSGLAAQYF	TGTGCCAGCAGTGGACTAGCGGCCCAGTATTTT